These 5 T cell receptor beta chains came from one sample sequenced in a study of CD4 T cells in relation to SARS-CoV-2 and coronaviruses. The protocol was immunoSEQ multiplex PCR, while the TCRdb copy is restricted to in-frame clones and leaves out a portion. The repertoire has fewer than 35,000 clones, about 76% of them found once; the top ten carry about 3.4%. These receptors have no known antigen. Sequences were obtained from memory CD4+ T cells from PBMCs, cultured in vitro. The receptors were sampled from an adult with COVID-19.

This chain connects TRBV5-1 to TRBJ2-7; 7 nucleotides line up with TRBD2. V lost 0 bases and J lost 3; bases outside the gene matches: 6. The CDR3 totals 15 residues. Germline V CDR1 and CDR2: SGHRS, YFSETQ. The CDR3 loop reads CASSLEAGVNYEQYF. Here the CDR3 DNA reads TGCGCCAGCAGCTTGGAGGCGGGAGTTAACTACGAGCAGTACTTC.

This clone was seen just once. The rearrangement uses TRBV9 and TRBJ2-1, with 8 bases fitting TRBD2. Trimming cost V 3 bases and J 6 bases; bases outside gene matches: 11. The CDR3 spans 16 residues. Germline CDR1 reads SGDLS; CDR2 reads YYNGEE. This CDR3 is CASSAGGGLGPNEQFF. In DNA form, the CDR3 reads TGTGCCAGCAGCGCGGGGGGGGGACTAGGTCCCAATGAGCAGTTCTTC.

The rearrangement joins TRBV5-1 to TRBJ2-7; TRBD1 agrees at 7 bases. Germline values: CDR1 SGHRS, CDR2 YFSETQ. The V segment lost 4 bases and the J segment 4 bases; nucleotides outside the gene matches: 11. The CDR3 sequence is 15 residues long. The CDR3 DNA is TGCGCCAGCAGCCTCCCGACAGGGAGCAGGTACGAGCAGTACTTC. Protein product: CASSLPTGSRYEQYF.

The rearrangement links TRBV20-1 to TRBJ1-1, with unresolved D. The CDR3 spans 11 residues. Trimming removed 7 bases at V and 0 bases at J, with 6 bases between. The V gene's germline CDR1 is DFQATT and CDR2 SNEGSKA (reference sequence). The CDR3 coding sequence is TGCAGTGGAAACATGAACACTGAAGCTTTCTTT. Protein product: CSGNMNTEAFF.

The genes are TRBV9 and TRBJ2-1, with 9 positions matching TRBD2. CDR3 length: 15 residues. V dropped 6 bases and J dropped 2; count of bases not matched to a gene: 6. The germline CDR1 and CDR2 sequences are SGDLS and YYNGEE. CDR3 coding DNA: TGTGCCAGCACCGCGTCTAGCGGGACCTACAATGAGCAGTTCTTC. Translation: CASTASSGTYNEQFF.